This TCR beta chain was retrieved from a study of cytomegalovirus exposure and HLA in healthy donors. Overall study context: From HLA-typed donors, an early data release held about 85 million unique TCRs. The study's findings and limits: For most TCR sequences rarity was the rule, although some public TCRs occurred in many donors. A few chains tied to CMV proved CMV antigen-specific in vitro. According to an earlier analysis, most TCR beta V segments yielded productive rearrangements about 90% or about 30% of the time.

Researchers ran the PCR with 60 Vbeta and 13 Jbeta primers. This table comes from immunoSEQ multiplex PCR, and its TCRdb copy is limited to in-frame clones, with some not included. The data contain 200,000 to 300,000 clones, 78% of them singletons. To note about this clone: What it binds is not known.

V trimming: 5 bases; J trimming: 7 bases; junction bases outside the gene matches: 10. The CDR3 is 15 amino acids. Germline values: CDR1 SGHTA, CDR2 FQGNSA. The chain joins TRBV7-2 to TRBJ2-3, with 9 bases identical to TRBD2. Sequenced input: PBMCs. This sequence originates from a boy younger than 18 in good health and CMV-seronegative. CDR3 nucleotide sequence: TGTGCCAGCAGCCCACCCGGGACTAGCACCAATACGCAGTATTTT. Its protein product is CASSPPGTSTNTQYF.